The rows below give T cell receptor beta chains drawn from one sample of a study of T cell responses to AZD1222 COVID-19 vaccine. The table came from immunoSEQ multiplex PCR; TCRdb's copy has only in-frame clones and leaves some out. Of around 180,000 clones in the sample, around nine tenths were seen once. Sequences were derived from peripheral blood, sampled on day 0 of AZD1222 vaccination. The source of these receptors is an adult in good health. Each CDR3 is given with its conserved first and last residue. D genes are given only for firm matches. Size is omitted from some rows. Given values are once, few, many or a class for expanded clones.

d_gene,v_gene,abundance,j_gene,CDR3aa,CDR3nt
TRBD2,TRBV6-2/TRBV6-3,once,TRBJ2-5,CASSDTLAGGHETQYF,TGTGCCAGCAGTGACACACTAGCGGGGGGGCACGAGACCCAGTACTTC
NA,TRBV9,NA,TRBJ2-2,CASSAAGNFLAGELFF,TGTGCCAGCAGCGCTGCAGGGAATTTTCTTGCCGGGGAGCTGTTTTTT
NA,TRBV5-1,NA,TRBJ2-5,CASSLGRMETQYF,TGCGCCAGCAGCTTGGGACGGATGGAGACCCAGTACTTC
TRBD1,TRBV24-1,NA,TRBJ2-7,CATSDLTDRVESYEQYF,TGTGCCACCAGTGATTTGACTGACAGGGTAGAATCCTACGAGCAGTACTTC
NA,TRBV19,NA,TRBJ2-7,CASSTGGHNYEQYF,TGTGCCAGTAGTACGGGGGGACACAACTACGAGCAGTACTTC
TRBD1,TRBV3-1/TRBV3-2,NA,TRBJ2-1,CASSLRQGVSNEQFF,TGTGCCAGCAGCCTACGACAGGGGGTGAGCAATGAGCAGTTCTTC
NA,TRBV5-4,NA,TRBJ2-3,CASSPGTHTDTQYF,TGTGCCAGCAGCCCCGGGACCCACACAGATACGCAGTATTTT
NA,TRBV28,NA,TRBJ1-2,CASSFGSRVLNGYTF,TGTGCCAGCAGTTTTGGGAGTAGGGTGCTTAATGGCTACACCTTC
TRBD1,TRBV19,NA,TRBJ1-5,CATHRGLEGPQHF,TGTGCCACGCACAGGGGGCTCGAGGGGCCCCAGCATTTT
NA,TRBV30,NA,TRBJ1-6,CAWRVTGSSYNSPLHF,TGTGCCTGGAGGGTGACGGGGAGCTCCTATAATTCACCCCTCCACTTT
TRBD1,TRBV19,NA,TRBJ1-5,CASSIGQGVNQPQHF,TGTGCCAGTAGTATCGGGCAGGGGGTAAATCAGCCCCAGCATTTT
NA,TRBV9,NA,TRBJ1-5,CASSLGGFGTPQHF,TGTGCCAGCAGCTTAGGGGGGTTCGGTACGCCCCAGCATTTT
TRBD1,TRBV6-4,NA,TRBJ2-1,CASSDSGTGSYNEQFF,TGTGCCAGCAGTGACTCGGGGACAGGGAGCTACAATGAGCAGTTCTTC
NA,TRBV19,few,TRBJ1-5,CASNVQGGQPQHF,TGTGCCAGTAATGTACAGGGAGGGCAGCCCCAGCATTTT
TRBD2,TRBV6-2/TRBV6-3,NA,TRBJ2-3,CASSFSGGANTQYF,TGTGCCAGCAGTTTTAGCGGGGGGGCAAATACGCAGTATTTT
TRBD2,TRBV9,NA,TRBJ2-1,CASSPHLSGGVDEQFF,TGTGCCAGCAGCCCCCACCTAAGCGGGGGTGTCGATGAGCAGTTCTTC
NA,TRBV5-1,few,TRBJ2-7,CASSLDTNYEQYF,TGCGCCAGCAGCCTGGACACTAACTACGAGCAGTACTTC